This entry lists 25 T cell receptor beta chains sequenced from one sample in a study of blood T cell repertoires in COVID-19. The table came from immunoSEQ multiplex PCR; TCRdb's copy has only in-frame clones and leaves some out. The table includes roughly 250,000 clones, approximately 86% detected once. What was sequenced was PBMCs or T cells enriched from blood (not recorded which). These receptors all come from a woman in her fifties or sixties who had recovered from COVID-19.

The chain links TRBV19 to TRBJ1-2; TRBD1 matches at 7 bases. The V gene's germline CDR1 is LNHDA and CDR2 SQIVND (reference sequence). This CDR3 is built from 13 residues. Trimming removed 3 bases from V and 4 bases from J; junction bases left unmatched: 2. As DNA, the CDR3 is TGTGCCAGTAGTATGGGACAGATCTATGGCTACACCTTC. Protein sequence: CASSMGQIYGYTF.

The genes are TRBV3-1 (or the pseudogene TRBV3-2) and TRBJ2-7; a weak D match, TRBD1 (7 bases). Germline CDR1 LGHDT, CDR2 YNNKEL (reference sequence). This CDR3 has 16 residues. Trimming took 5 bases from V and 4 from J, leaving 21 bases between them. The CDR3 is CASSASGAGGTYEQYF. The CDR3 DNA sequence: TGTGCCAGCAGCGCATCGGGGGCAGGGGGTACATACGAGCAGTACTTC.

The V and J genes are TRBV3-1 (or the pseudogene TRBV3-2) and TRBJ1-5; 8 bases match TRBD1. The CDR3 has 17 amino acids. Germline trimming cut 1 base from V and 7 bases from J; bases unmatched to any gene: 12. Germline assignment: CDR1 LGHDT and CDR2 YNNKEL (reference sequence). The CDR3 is CASSQGVSGTGGQPQHF. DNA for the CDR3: TGTGCCAGCAGCCAAGGAGTCTCCGGGACAGGAGGACAGCCCCAGCATTTT.

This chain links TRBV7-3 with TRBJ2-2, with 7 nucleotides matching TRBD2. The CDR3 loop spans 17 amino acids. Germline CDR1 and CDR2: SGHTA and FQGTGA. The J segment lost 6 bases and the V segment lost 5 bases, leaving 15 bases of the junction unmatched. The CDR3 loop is CASSPGLSLSRAGELFF. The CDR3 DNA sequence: TGTGCCAGCAGCCCGGGACTATCTTTGTCTCGAGCCGGGGAGCTGTTTTTT.

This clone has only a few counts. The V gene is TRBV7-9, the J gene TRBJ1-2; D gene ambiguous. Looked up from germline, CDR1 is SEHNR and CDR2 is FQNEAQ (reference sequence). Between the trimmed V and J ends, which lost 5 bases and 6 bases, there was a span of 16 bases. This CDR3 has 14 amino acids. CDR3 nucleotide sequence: TGTGCCAGCAGCCGTACGGATGGGAGTAATGGCTACACCTTC. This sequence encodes CASSRTDGSNGYTF.

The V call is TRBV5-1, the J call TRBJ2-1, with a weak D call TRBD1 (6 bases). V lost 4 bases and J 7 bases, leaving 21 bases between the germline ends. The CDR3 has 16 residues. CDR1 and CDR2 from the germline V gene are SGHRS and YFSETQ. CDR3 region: CASSQQIQGRGNEQFF. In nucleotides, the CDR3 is TGCGCCAGCAGCCAACAGATACAGGGACGTGGTAATGAGCAGTTCTTC.

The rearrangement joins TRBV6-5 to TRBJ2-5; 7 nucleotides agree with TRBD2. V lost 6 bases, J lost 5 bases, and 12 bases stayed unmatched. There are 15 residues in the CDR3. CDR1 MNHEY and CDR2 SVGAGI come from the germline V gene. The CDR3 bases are TGTGCCAGCAGCCCACTTGCGGGAGCGAGTGAGACCCAGTACTTC. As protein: CASSPLAGASETQYF.

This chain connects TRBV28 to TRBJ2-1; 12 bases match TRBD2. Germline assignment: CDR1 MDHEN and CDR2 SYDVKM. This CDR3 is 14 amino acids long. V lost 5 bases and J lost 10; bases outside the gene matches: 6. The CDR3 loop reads CASSLAGGPREQFF. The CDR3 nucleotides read TGTGCCAGCAGTCTAGCGGGAGGGCCTAGGGAGCAGTTCTTC.

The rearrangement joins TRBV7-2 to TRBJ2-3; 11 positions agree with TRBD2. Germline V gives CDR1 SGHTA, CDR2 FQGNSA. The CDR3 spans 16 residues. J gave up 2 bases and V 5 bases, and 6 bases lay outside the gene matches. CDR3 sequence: CASSRAGLADTDTQYF. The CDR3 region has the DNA TGTGCCAGCAGCCGGGCGGGACTAGCGGACACAGATACGCAGTATTTT.

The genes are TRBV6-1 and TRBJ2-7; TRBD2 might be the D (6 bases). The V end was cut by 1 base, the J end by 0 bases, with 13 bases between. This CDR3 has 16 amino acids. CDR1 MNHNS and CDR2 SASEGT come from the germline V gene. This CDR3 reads CASSEGRDLLSYEQYF. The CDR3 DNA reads TGTGCCAGCAGTGAAGGGCGGGACTTACTCTCCTACGAGCAGTACTTC.

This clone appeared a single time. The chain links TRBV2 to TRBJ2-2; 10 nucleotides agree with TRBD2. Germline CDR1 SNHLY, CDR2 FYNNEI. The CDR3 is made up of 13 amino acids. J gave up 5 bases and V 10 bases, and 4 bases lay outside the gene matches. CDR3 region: CATSGSWTGELFF. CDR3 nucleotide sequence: TGTGCCACTAGCGGGAGCTGGACCGGGGAGCTGTTTTTT. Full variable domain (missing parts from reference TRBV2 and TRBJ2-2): EPEVTQTPSHQVTQMGQEVILRCVPISNHLYFYWYRQILGQKVEFLVSFYNNEISEKSEIFDDQFSVERPDGSNFTLKIRSTKLEDSAMYFCATSGSWTGELFFGEGSRLTVL.

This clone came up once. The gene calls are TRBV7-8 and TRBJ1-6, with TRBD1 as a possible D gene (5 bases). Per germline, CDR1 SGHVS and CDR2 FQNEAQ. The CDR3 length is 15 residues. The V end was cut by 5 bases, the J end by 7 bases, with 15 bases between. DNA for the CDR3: TGTGCCAGCAGCCTCCGGACACCGAGGAATTCACCCCTCCACTTT. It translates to CASSLRTPRNSPLHF.

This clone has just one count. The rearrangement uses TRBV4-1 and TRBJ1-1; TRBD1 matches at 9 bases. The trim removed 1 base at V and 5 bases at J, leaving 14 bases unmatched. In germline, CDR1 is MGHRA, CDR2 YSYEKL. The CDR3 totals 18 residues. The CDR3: CASSQAISDRGRGTEAFF. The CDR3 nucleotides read TGCGCCAGCAGCCAAGCCATTTCGGACAGGGGAAGAGGAACTGAAGCTTTCTTT.

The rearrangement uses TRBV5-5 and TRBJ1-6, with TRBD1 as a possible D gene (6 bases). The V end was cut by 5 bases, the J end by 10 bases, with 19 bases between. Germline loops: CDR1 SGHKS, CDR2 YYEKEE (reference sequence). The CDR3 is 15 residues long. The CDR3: CASSLRTALQSPLHF. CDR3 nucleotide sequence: TGTGCCAGCAGTTTGAGGACAGCTTTACAGTCACCCCTCCACTTT. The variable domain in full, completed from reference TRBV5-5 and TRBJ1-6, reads DAGVTQSPTHLIKTRGQQVTLRCSPISGHKSVSWYQQVLGQGPQFIFQYYEKEERGRGNFPDRFSARQFPNYSSELNVNALLLGDSALYLCASSLRTALQSPLHFGNGTRLTVT.

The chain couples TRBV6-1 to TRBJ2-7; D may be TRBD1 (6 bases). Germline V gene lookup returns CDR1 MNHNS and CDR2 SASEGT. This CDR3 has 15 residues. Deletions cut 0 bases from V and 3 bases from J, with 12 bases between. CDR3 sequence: CASSEARQELYEQYF. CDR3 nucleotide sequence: TGTGCCAGCAGTGAAGCGAGACAGGAACTCTACGAGCAGTACTTC.

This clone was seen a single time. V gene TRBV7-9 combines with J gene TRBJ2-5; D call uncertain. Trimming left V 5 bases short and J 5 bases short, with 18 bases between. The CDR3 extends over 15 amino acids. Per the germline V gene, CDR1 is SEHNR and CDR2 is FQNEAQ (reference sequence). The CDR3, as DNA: TGTGCCAGCAGCGGGTCGGGTGTCGGTTGGGAGACCCAGTACTTC. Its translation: CASSGSGVGWETQYF. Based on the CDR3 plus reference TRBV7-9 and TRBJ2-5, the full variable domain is DTGVSQNPRHKITKRGQNVTFRCDPISEHNRLYWYRQTLGQGPEFLTYFQNEAQLEKSRLLSDRFSAERPKGSFSTLEIQRTEQGDSAMYLCASSGSGVGWETQYFGPGTRLLVL.

CDR3 nucleotides: TGTGCCAGCAGCGCCAAGACAGTGGCCTACGAGCAGTACTTC. Translated: CASSAKTVAYEQYF. The rearrangement links TRBV2 to TRBJ2-7, with D possibly matching TRBD1 (5 bases). Trimming removed 6 bases at V and 2 bases at J, with 14 bases between. The length of the CDR3 is 14 residues. Germline assignment: CDR1 SNHLY and CDR2 FYNNEI.

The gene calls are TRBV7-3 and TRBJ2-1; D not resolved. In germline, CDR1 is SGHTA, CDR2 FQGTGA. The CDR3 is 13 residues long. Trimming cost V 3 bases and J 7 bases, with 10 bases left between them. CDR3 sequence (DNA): TGTGCCAGCAGCTTGGCCCAAATAAATGAGCAGTTCTTC. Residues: CASSLAQINEQFF.

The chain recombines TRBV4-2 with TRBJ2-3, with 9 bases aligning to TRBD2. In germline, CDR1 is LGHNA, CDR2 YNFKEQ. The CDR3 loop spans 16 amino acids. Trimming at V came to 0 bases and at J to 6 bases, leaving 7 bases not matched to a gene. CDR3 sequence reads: CASSQDLAGYTDTQYF. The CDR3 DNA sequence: TGTGCCAGCAGCCAAGATCTAGCGGGATATACGGATACGCAGTATTTT.

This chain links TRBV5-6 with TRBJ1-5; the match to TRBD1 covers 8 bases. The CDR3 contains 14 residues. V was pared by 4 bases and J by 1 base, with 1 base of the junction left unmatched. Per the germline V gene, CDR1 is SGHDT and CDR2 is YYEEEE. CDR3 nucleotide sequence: TGTGCCAGCAGCCGGACAGGGAGCAATCAGCCCCAGCATTTT. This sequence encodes CASSRTGSNQPQHF.

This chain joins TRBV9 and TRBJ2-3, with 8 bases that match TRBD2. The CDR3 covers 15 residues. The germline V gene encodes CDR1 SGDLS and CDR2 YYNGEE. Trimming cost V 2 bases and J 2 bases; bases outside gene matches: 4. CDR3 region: CASSVRAGATDTQYF. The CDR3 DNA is TGTGCCAGCAGCGTCCGAGCGGGAGCCACAGATACGCAGTATTTT. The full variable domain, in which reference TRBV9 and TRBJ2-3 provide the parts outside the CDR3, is DSGVTQTPKHLITATGQRVTLRCSPRSGDLSVYWYQQSLDQGLQFLIQYYNGEERAKGNILERFSAQQFPDLHSELNLSSLELGDSALYFCASSVRAGATDTQYFGPGTRLTVL.

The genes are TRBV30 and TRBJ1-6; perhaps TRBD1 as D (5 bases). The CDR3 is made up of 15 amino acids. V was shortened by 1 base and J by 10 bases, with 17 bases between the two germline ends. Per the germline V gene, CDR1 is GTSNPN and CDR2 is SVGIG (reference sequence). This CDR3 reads CAWSAASSGGSPLHF. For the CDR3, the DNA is TGTGCCTGGAGTGCGGCCAGCTCGGGGGGATCACCCCTCCACTTT. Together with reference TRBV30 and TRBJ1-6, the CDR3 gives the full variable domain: SQTIHQWPATLVQPVGSPLSLECTVEGTSNPNLYWYRQAAGRGLQLLFYSVGIGQISSEVPQNLSASRPQDRQFILSSKKLLLSDSGFYLCAWSAASSGGSPLHFGNGTRLTVT.

CDR3 coding DNA: TGTGCCAGCTCGATCTTAGGACATAACACTGAAGCTTTCTTT. It encodes CASSILGHNTEAFF. The chain has TRBV19 and TRBJ1-1, with D possibly matching TRBD1 (5 bases). This CDR3 comprises 14 residues. Germline CDR1 LNHDA, CDR2 SQIVND (reference sequence). V was shortened by 9 bases and J by 2 bases, with 16 bases between the two germline ends. The whole variable domain, filled in from reference TRBV19 and TRBJ1-1, reads DGGITQSPKYLFRKEGQNVTLSCEQNLNHDAMYWYRQDPGQGLRLIYYSQIVNDFQKGDIAEGYSVSREKKESFPLTVTSAQKNPTAFYLCASSILGHNTEAFFGQGTRLTVV.

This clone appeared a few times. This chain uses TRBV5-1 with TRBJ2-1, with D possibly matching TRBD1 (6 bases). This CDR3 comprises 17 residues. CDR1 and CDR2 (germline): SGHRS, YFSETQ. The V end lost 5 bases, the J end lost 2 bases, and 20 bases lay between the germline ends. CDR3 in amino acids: CASRRTHTGSPYNEQFF. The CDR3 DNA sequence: TGCGCCAGCAGACGGACCCACACAGGGTCACCCTACAATGAGCAGTTCTTC.

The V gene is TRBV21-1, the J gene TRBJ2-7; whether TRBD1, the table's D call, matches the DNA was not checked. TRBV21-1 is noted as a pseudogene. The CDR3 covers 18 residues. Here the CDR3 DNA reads TGTGCCAGCAGCGACCAGCGCGATCGGGACAGGGGGCAAGGCGAGCAGTACTTC. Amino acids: CASSDQRDRDRGQGEQYF.